Each of the 5 T cell receptor beta chains below was sequenced from the same sample in a study of T cells in Graves' hyperthyroidism and ophthalmopathy. The investigators amplified TCR beta CDR3 regions from RNA transcripts. In the first-round RT-PCR of the TCR CDR3, the HTBI primer set was used. TCRdb re-derived calls from the multiplex PCR reads in MiXCR, one entry per CDR3 protein. The sample lists more than 300,000 distinct CDR3 sequences, approximately 14% seen once, with 9.5% to 12% in the top ten. Sequencing was done on a sample of blood. The receptors shown here come from a woman aged 60-70 years with Graves' hyperthyroidism.

This sequence joins TRBV29-1 and TRBJ2-1, with 14 bases matching TRBD2. The germline CDR1 and CDR2 sequences are SQVTM and ANQGSEA. J gave up 10 bases and V 3 bases, and 11 bases lay outside the gene matches. The CDR3 is made up of 16 amino acids. CDR3 residues: CSVDHPTSGRAREQFF. DNA for the CDR3: TGCAGCGTTGATCACCCGACTAGCGGGAGGGCACGAGAGCAGTTCTTC.

Comments on this clonotype: A much bigger clone sits one base away, suggesting this may be a read error. The chain links TRBV2 to TRBJ2-1; maybe TRBD2 (6 bases). Per the germline V gene, CDR1 is SNHLY and CDR2 is FYNNEI. The CDR3 runs to 12 residues. The CDR3 region is CASGDTGDEQFF. The CDR3 DNA is TGTGCCAGCGGTGATACGGGAGATGAGCAGTTCTTC.

Ten or more counts support this clonotype. The chain employs TRBV28 and TRBJ2-7; a possible D gene is TRBD2 (5 bases). Per germline, CDR1 MDHEN and CDR2 SYDVKM. V lost 7 bases, J lost 4 bases, and 11 bases lay in between. The CDR3 has 12 residues. The CDR3 spells CASTRRFYEQYF. CDR3 nucleotide sequence: TGTGCCAGCACCCGGAGGTTTTACGAGCAGTACTTC.

This clonotype was detected ten times or more. This sequence joins TRBV30 and TRBJ2-7; TRBD1 agrees at 11 bases. Germline V gene sequence: CDR1 GTSNPN, CDR2 SVGIG (reference sequence). V shed 1 base and J 5 bases; nucleotides not matched to a gene: 7. This CDR3 spans 15 amino acids. The CDR3 loop is CAWSAPGTGGNEQYF. Here the CDR3 DNA reads TGTGCCTGGAGTGCCCCCGGGACAGGGGGAAACGAGCAGTACTTC.

V and J are TRBV24-1 and TRBJ2-1, with D perhaps assigned TRBD1 or TRBD2 (5 bases each). This CDR3 has 11 residues. Germline lookup yields CDR1 KGHDR and CDR2 SFDVKD. V lost 7 bases to trimming and J lost 8 bases, with 8 bases between them. CDR3 nucleotide sequence: TGTGCCACCAGGGGGGAAGATGAGCAGTTCTTC. Its translation is CATRGEDEQFF.